This T cell receptor (beta chain) was recovered during a study of cytomegalovirus exposure and HLA in healthy donors. General observations from the study: Within the data, a cluster of highly shared sequence variants was likely a sequencing artifact.

Unmatched junction bases numbered 9, after V lost 1 base and J lost 5 bases. Germline V gives CDR1 SGHTA, CDR2 FQGNSA. This CDR3 contains 16 residues. To note about this clone: What it binds is not known.

Vbeta (60) and Jbeta (13) primers were used in the PCR. The table came from immunoSEQ multiplex PCR; TCRdb's copy has only in-frame clones and leaves some out. The data contain a few hundred thousand clones, 75% of them singletons. The V gene is TRBV7-2, the J gene TRBJ2-3, with 7 positions matching TRBD2. Source material: PBMCs. This receptor was obtained from a woman aged 30 to 39 in good health and CMV-seronegative. The CDR3 DNA follows: TGTGCCAGCAGCTTAGTGTTCACGGGAGGCGTAGATACGCAGTATTTT. Translating it yields CASSLVFTGGVDTQYF.